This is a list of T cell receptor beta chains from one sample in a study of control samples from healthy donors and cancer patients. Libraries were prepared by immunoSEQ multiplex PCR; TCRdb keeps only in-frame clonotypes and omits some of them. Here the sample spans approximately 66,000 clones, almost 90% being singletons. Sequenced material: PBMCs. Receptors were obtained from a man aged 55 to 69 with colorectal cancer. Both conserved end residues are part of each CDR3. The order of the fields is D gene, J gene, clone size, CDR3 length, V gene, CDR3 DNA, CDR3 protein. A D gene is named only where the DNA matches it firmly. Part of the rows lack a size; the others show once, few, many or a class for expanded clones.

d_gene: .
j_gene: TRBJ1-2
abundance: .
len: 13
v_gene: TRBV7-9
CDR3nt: TGTGCCAGCAGCGAGGGACGAGAACTTGGCTACACCTTC
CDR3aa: CASSEGRELGYTF

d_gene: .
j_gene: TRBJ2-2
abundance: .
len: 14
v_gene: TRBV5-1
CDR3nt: TGCGCCAGCAGCTTGGTTCAGGGGACCGGGGAGCTGTTTTTT
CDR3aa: CASSLVQGTGELFF

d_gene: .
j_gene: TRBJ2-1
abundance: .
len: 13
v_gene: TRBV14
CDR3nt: TGTGCCAGCAGCCCATTGTCCTACAATGAGCAGTTCTTC
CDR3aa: CASSPLSYNEQFF

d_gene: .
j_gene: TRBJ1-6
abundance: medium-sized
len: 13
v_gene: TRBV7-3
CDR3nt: TGTGCCCCGGCGGCAGCTTATAATTCACCCCTCCACTTT
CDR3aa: CAPAAAYNSPLHF

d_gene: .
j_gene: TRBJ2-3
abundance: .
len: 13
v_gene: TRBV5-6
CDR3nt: TGTGCCAGCAGCCACAGGGCCACAGATACGCAGTATTTT
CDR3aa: CASSHRATDTQYF

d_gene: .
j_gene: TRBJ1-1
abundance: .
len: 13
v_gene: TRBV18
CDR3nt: TGTGCCAGCTCTAACGGGGTGAACACTGAAGCTTTCTTT
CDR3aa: CASSNGVNTEAFF

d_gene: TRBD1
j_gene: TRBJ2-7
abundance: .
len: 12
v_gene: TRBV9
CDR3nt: TGTGCCAGCAGCGGGACAGGGGGCCAGCAGTACTTC
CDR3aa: CASSGTGGQQYF

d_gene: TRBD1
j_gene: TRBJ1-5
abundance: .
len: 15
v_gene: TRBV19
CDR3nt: TGTGCCAGTAGTGCCCCACAGGGGATCAATCAGCCCCAGCATTTT
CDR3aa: CASSAPQGINQPQHF

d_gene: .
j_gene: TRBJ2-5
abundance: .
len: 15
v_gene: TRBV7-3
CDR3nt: TGTGCCAGCAGCTCCCAGGGGTCCTCTTGGGAGACCCAGTACTTC
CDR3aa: CASSSQGSSWETQYF

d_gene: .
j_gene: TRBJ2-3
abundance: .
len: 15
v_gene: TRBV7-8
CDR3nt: TGTGCCAGCAGCCTAGGCTGGGGGCCGGGGGATACGCAGTATTTT
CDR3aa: CASSLGWGPGDTQYF

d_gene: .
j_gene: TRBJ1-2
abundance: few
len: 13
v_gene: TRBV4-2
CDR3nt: TGTGCCAGCAGCCAAGATAACAGCTATGGCTACACCTTC
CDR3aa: CASSQDNSYGYTF

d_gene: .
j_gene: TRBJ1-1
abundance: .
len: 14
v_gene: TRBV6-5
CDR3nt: TGTGCCAGCAGTTCGGGGGGGCGCAACACTGAAGCTTTCTTT
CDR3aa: CASSSGGRNTEAFF

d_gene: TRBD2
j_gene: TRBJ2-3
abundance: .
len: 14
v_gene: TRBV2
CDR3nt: TGTGCCAGCAGCCCGCCGGGGGGGCCGTATACGCAGTATTTT
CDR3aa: CASSPPGGPYTQYF

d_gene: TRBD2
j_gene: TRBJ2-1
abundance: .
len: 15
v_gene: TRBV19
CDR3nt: TGTGCCAGTAGAATTCCGGGACTAGCGGGAAATGAGCAGTTCTTC
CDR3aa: CASRIPGLAGNEQFF

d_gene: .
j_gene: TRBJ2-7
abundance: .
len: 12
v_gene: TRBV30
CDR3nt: TGTGCCTGGAGCCAAACGGCCTACGAGCAGTACTTC
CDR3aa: CAWSQTAYEQYF

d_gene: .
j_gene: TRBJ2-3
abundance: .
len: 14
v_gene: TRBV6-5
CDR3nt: TGTGCCAGCAGACCTTGGGACAGCACAGATACGCAGTATTTT
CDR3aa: CASRPWDSTDTQYF

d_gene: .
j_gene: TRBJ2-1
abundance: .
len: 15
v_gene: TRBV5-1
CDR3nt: TGCGCCAGCAGCCCCCTGTTCTTGTTTGGCGATGAGCAGTTCTTC
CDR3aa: CASSPLFLFGDEQFF

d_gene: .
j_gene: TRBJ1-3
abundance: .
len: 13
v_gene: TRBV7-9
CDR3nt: TGTGCCAGCAGCTTGAGTGGGGAAAACACCATATATTTT
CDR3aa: CASSLSGENTIYF

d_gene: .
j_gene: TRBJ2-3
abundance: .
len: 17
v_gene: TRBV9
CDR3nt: TGTGCCAGCAGCGTCTCAGCAGCCGTAAAAAGCACAGATACGCAGTATTTT
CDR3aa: CASSVSAAVKSTDTQYF

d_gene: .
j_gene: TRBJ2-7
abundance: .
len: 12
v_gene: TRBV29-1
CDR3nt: TGCAGCGTTGTATGGCAGGGCGAGGAGCAGTACTTC
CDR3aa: CSVVWQGEEQYF

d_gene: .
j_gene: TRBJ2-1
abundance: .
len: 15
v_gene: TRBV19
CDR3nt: TGTGCCAGTAGTTCCGGACTACTTTCTTACAATGAGCAGTTCTTC
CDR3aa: CASSSGLLSYNEQFF

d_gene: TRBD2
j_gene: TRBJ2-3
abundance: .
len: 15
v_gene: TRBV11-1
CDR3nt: TGTGCCAGCAGCTCGACTAGCGGCAACACAGATACGCAGTATTTT
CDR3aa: CASSSTSGNTDTQYF

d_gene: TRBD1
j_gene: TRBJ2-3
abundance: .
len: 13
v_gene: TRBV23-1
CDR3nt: TGCGCCAGCATTCACAGGGGAACAGATACGCAGTATTTT
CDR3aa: CASIHRGTDTQYF

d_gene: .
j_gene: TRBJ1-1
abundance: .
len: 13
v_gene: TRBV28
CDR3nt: TGTGCCAGCAGTTTCACAGGGAACACTGAAGCTTTCTTT
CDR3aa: CASSFTGNTEAFF

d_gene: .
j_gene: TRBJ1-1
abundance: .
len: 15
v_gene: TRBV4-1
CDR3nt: TGCGCCAGCAGCCAAGATTCCAGCCTGAACACTGAAGCTTTCTTT
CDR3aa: CASSQDSSLNTEAFF

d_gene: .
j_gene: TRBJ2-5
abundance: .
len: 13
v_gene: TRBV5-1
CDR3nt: TGCGCCAGCAGCTTGGCCAGGGGAGAGACCCAGTACTTC
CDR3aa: CASSLARGETQYF

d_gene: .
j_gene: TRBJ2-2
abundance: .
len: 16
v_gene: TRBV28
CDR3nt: TGTGCCAGCAGGACCTGGTCCGGGTCGAACACCGGGGAGCTGTTTTTT
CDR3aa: CASRTWSGSNTGELFF

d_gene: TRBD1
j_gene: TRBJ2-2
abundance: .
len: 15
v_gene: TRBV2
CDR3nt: TGTGCCAGCAGTACGGACAGGGCGAACACCGGGGAGCTGTTTTTT
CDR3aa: CASSTDRANTGELFF

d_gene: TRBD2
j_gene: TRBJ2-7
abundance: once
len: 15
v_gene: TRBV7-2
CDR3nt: TGTGCCAGCACCTACGGGGGGGGGCGATCCTCCGAGCAGTACTTC
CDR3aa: CASTYGGGRSSEQYF

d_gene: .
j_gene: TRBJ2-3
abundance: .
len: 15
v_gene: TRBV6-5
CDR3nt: TGTGCCAGCAGTCCGCAGGGGTTCCGCACAGATACGCAGTATTTT
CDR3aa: CASSPQGFRTDTQYF

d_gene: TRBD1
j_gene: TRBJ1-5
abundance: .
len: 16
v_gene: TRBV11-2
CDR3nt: TGTGCCAGCAGCTTAGGAGCGACAGGGTTTAATCAGCCCCAGCATTTT
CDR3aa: CASSLGATGFNQPQHF

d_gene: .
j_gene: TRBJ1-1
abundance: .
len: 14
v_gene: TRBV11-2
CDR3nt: TGTGCCAGCAGCTTAGGGCAGCTGAACACTGAAGCTTTCTTT
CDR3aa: CASSLGQLNTEAFF

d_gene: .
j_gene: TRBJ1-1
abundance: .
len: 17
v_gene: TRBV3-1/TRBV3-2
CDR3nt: TGTGCCAGCAGCCAAGATGCATCGTGGGGGGCGAACACTGAAGCTTTCTTT
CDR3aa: CASSQDASWGANTEAFF

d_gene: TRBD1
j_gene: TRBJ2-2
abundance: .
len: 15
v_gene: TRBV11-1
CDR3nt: TGTGCCAGCAGCTTAGTTTCAGGGGGCACCGGGGAGCTGTTTTTT
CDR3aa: CASSLVSGGTGELFF

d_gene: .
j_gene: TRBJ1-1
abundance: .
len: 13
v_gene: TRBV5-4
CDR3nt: TGTGCCAGCAGCTGGAGCGGGGTCACTGAAGCTTTCTTT
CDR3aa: CASSWSGVTEAFF

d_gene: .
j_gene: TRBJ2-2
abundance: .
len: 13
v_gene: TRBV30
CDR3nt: TGTGCCTGGAACCTACTCAACACCGGGGAGCTGTTTTTT
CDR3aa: CAWNLLNTGELFF

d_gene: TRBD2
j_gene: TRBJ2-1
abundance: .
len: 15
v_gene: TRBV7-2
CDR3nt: TGTGCCAGCAGCTTAGGAGCGGGGATTCAAGTGGAGCAGTTCTTC
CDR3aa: CASSLGAGIQVEQFF

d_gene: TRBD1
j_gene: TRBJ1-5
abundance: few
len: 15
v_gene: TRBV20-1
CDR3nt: TGCAGTGCTAGTCCGGACAGGGAGAGCAATCAGCCCCAGCATTTT
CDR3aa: CSASPDRESNQPQHF

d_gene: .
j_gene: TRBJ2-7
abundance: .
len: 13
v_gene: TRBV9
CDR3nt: TGTGCCAGCAGCAGGGGGGTAGCCCACGAGCAGTACTTC
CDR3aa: CASSRGVAHEQYF

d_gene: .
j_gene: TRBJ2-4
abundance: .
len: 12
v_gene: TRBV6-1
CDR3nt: TGTGCCAGCAGTGAACGGAAAAACATTCAGTACTTC
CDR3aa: CASSERKNIQYF

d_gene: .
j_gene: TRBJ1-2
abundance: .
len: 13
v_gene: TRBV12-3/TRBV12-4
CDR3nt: TGTGCCAGCAGTTTAAGACAAGCTGGAGGCTACACCTTC
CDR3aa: CASSLRQAGGYTF

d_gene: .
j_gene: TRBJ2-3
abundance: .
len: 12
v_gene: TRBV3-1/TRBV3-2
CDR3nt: TGTGCCAGCAGCCCACGCACAGATACGCAGTATTTT
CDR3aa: CASSPRTDTQYF

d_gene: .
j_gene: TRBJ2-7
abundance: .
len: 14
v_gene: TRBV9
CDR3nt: TGTGCCAGCAGCGTAGGGGAAAGGGGCTACGAGCAGTACTTC
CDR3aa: CASSVGERGYEQYF

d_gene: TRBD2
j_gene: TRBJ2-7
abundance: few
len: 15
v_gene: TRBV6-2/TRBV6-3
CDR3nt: TGTGCCAGCAGCCTGACTAGCGGATCCTCCTACGAGCAGTACTTC
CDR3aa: CASSLTSGSSYEQYF

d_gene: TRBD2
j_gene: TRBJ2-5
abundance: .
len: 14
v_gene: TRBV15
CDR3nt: TGTGCCACCAGCCGAACTGCGGGGGATGAGACCCAGTACTTC
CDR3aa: CATSRTAGDETQYF

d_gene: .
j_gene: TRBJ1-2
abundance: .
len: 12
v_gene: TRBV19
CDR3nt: TGTGCCAGTAGCACACTTAACTATGGCTACACCTTC
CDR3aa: CASSTLNYGYTF